These 25 T cell receptor beta chains were all obtained from the same sample, sequenced in a study of blood T cells in healthy people across ages. Primed by a sample-barcoded 5' primer and a J-beta primer mix, a second PCR proceeded for 7 to 11 cycles. TCRdb re-called the 5' RACE reads with MiXCR, one entry per CDR3 protein. The table lists some 940,000 distinct CDR3 sequences, roughly 29% of them singletons. The same data also contributed to another study, on T cells of mothers and their children.

Sequencing used blood. The receptors derive from a woman in her thirties or forties in good health.

This clonotype was observed at least ten times. The J gene is TRBJ1-2, the V gene TRBV29-1; D is unclear. V gave up 1 base and J gave up 0 bases, with 9 bases separating them. This CDR3 comprises 14 residues. The germline gives CDR1 SQVTM, CDR2 ANQGSEA. The CDR3 loop reads CSVEGRLANYGYTF. CDR3 nucleotide sequence: TGCAGCGTTGAAGGCCGACTCGCTAACTATGGCTACACCTTC.

This clonotype was seen only once. The genes are TRBV6-6 and TRBJ1-6, with 8 bases identical to TRBD1. The length of the CDR3 is 16 residues. CDR1 MNHNY and CDR2 SVGAGI come from the germline V gene (reference sequence). The V gene end was trimmed by 2 bases and the J gene end by 6 bases; junction bases not matched to a gene: 6. CDR3 DNA: TGTGCCAGCAGTTACCAAGGGACAGGCCGTAATTCACCCCTCCACTTT. Translation gives CASSYQGTGRNSPLHF.

This clonotype was observed a handful of times. This chain uses TRBV20-1 with TRBJ2-6, with D perhaps TRBD2 (6 bases). From germline, CDR1 is DFQATT and CDR2 SNEGSKA (reference sequence). The V and J ends lost 6 bases and 1 base respectively, with 13 bases between them. The CDR3 contains 15 residues. The CDR3 reads CSAIPGGSGANVLTF. The CDR3 nucleotides are TGCAGTGCCATTCCCGGGGGATCTGGGGCCAACGTCCTGACTTTC.

V gene TRBV27 combines with J gene TRBJ1-1; TRBD1 might be the D (5 bases). Germline V lookup: CDR1 MNHEY, CDR2 SMNVEV (reference sequence). The CDR3 has 15 amino acids. Between the trimmed V and J ends, which lost 5 bases and 6 bases, there was a span of 19 bases. CDR3 sequence reads: CASSPYLLRGAEAFF. CDR3 in DNA: TGTGCCAGCAGTCCGTACCTCCTGAGGGGTGCTGAAGCTTTCTTT.

The chain combines TRBV7-2 with TRBJ2-7; the D is unclear. The CDR3 consists of 15 residues. V lost 5 bases to trimming and J lost 6 bases, with 20 bases between them. The V gene's germline CDR1 is SGHTA and CDR2 FQGNSA. This CDR3 reads CASSPFPAKGIEQYF. In DNA, the CDR3 is TGTGCCAGCAGCCCCTTTCCGGCGAAAGGTATCGAGCAGTACTTC.

The gene calls are TRBV13 and TRBJ2-1; 9 bases line up with TRBD1. Per germline, CDR1 PRHDT and CDR2 FYEKMQ (reference sequence). J gave up 8 bases and V 9 bases, and 8 bases lay outside the gene matches. The CDR3 is 13 amino acids. CDR3 sequence (DNA): TGTGCCAGGGGACAGGGAATGTCGGATGAGCAGTTCTTC. Encoded protein: CARGQGMSDEQFF.

The chain has TRBV7-2 and TRBJ2-1, with no clear D. This CDR3 is 13 amino acids long. V lost 5 bases and J 7 bases, leaving 12 bases between the germline ends. The germline CDR1 and CDR2 sequences are SGHTA and FQGNSA. The CDR3 protein is CASSQPPINEQFF. The CDR3 nucleotides are TGTGCCAGCAGCCAGCCGCCGATTAATGAGCAGTTCTTC.

Of note for this clonotype: Its ends do not fully match the called genes, so a read error is possible. The V gene is TRBV5-1, the J gene TRBJ1-2, with D maybe TRBD1 (5 bases). Germline values: CDR1 SGHRS, CDR2 YFSETQ. The CDR3 is 17 residues long. The CDR3 region is CASSLDVYRGPNYSYTF. The CDR3 DNA sequence: TGCGCCAGCAGCTTGGACGTTTATAGGGGTCCTAACTATAGCTACACCTTC. Variable domain in full (rest from reference TRBV5-1 and TRBJ1-2): KAGVTQTPRYLIKTRGQQVTLSCSPISGHRSVSWYQQTPGQGLQFLFEYFSETQRNKGNFPGRFSGRQFSNSRSEMNVSTLELGDSALYLCASSLDVYRGPNYSYTFGSGTRLTVV.

The rearrangement joins TRBV20-1 to TRBJ1-5, with D maybe TRBD1 (5 bases). CDR1 is DFQATT, CDR2 SNEGSKA, per germline (reference sequence). The V and J ends lost 6 bases and 2 bases respectively, with 14 bases between them. The CDR3 runs to 14 residues. DNA of the CDR3: TGCAGTGCCTCAAGGGGAATCGGCAATCAGCCCCAGCATTTT. Protein: CSASRGIGNQPQHF.

The chain joins TRBV14 to TRBJ2-7, with a weak D call TRBD2 (7 bases). Germline CDR1 is SGHDN and CDR2 is FVKESK. This CDR3 comprises 16 residues. Trimming stripped 1 base from V and 2 bases from J, with 15 bases between. CDR3 residues: CASSQGGEGVPYEQYF. The CDR3, as DNA: TGTGCCAGCAGCCAAGGCGGGGAGGGGGTCCCCTACGAGCAGTACTTC.

The V call is TRBV7-2, the J call TRBJ1-1; 8 bases match TRBD1. The CDR3 loop spans 13 amino acids. Germline assignment: CDR1 SGHTA and CDR2 FQGNSA. J was trimmed by 10 bases and V by 3 bases; bases with no gene match: 7. The CDR3 reads CASSFSTGVRAFF. In nucleotides, the CDR3 is TGTGCCAGCAGCTTTTCGACAGGGGTTCGAGCTTTCTTT.

The sample holds one count of this clonotype. Germline is not matched at one junction end, which may reflect a read error. The CDR3 DNA follows: TGCAGTGCAAACGGACTAGCGGGGGGAAGGGTCGGGGAGCAGTTTTTT. Protein product: CSANGLAGGRVGEQFF. The chain carries TRBV20-1 and TRBJ2-2; 14 bases line up with TRBD2. In germline, CDR1 is DFQATT, CDR2 SNEGSKA (reference sequence). The CDR3 is 16 amino acids.

This clonotype was seen a handful of times. This chain uses TRBV5-6 with TRBJ1-6; D is undetermined. V was clipped by 4 bases and J by 14 bases, with 16 bases between them. The germline V gene has CDR1 SGHDT and CDR2 YYEEEE. This CDR3 is built from 13 residues. The DNA for the CDR3 is TGTGCCAGCAGCCTGAGGTCCGGAGCCACCCTCCACTTT. Amino acids: CASSLRSGATLHF.

This chain connects TRBV7-9 to TRBJ2-1; 8 bases match TRBD2. In germline, CDR1 is SEHNR, CDR2 FQNEAQ (reference sequence). The CDR3 runs to 14 residues. The ends lost 3 bases at V and 9 bases at J; junction bases unmatched: 7. CDR3 residues: CASSFGGGPSEQFF. In DNA form, the CDR3 reads TGTGCCAGCAGCTTTGGCGGGGGGCCGAGTGAGCAGTTCTTC.

This clonotype was seen only a few times. The V gene is TRBV20-1, the J gene TRBJ1-5; TRBD1 agrees at 9 bases. V lost 1 base, J lost 6 bases, and 4 bases stayed unmatched. The germline gives CDR1 DFQATT, CDR2 SNEGSKA (reference sequence). This CDR3 contains 14 residues. The DNA of the CDR3 is TGCAGTGCTAGAGCCAGGACAGGGGTTCAGCCCCAGCATTTT. Translated, it gives CSARARTGVQPQHF.

The chain has TRBV15 and TRBJ2-3; 11 bases are a match to TRBD2. The V gene end was trimmed by 3 bases and the J gene end by 2 bases; junction bases not matched to a gene: 4. This CDR3 region has 16 residues. The germline V gene has CDR1 LNHNV and CDR2 YYDKDF (reference sequence). CDR3 coding DNA: TGTGCCACCAGCAGGGGACTAGCGGCCGACACAGATACGCAGTATTTT. Protein: CATSRGLAADTDTQYF.

This clonotype was counted only a few times. V is TRBV29-1 and J is TRBJ1-1; the D is unclear. The CDR3 totals 12 residues. The germline gives CDR1 SQVTM, CDR2 ANQGSEA. V lost 4 bases to trimming and J lost 6 bases, with 12 bases between them. The CDR3 DNA reads TGCAGCGTTGGAACCCGCTACTCTGAAGCTTTCTTT. As protein: CSVGTRYSEAFF. The full variable domain, completed using reference TRBV29-1 and TRBJ1-1, is SAVISQKPSRDICQRGTSLTIQCQVDSQVTMMFWYRQQPGQSLTLIATANQGSEATYESGFVIDKFPISRPNLTFSTLTVSNMSPEDSSIYLCSVGTRYSEAFFGQGTRLTVV.

This clonotype has just a few counts. J is TRBJ2-5 and V is TRBV6-1; D is undetermined. This CDR3 spans 13 amino acids. The germline gives CDR1 MNHNS, CDR2 SASEGT. V dropped 0 bases and J dropped 7 bases, with 9 bases sitting between them. The DNA of the CDR3 is TGTGCCAGCAGTGAAGCGGTGGTCGTGACCCAGTACTTC. Protein sequence: CASSEAVVVTQYF.

This clonotype was observed many times. The chain has TRBV7-9 and TRBJ2-4; D may correspond to TRBD1 or TRBD2 (5 bases each). V was shortened by 1 base and J by 0 bases, with 7 bases between the two germline ends. The CDR3 consists of 15 residues. CDR1 and CDR2 from the germline V gene are SEHNR and FQNEAQ (reference sequence). CDR3 DNA: TGTGCCAGCAGCTTAGTCGGGGCAGCCAAAAACATTCAGTACTTC. This encodes CASSLVGAAKNIQYF.

Many counts were recorded for this clonotype. The chain joins TRBV5-5 to TRBJ2-7, with D perhaps TRBD1 or TRBD2 (5 bases each). V was cut by 5 bases and J by 0 bases, with 12 bases left in between. Germline CDR1 reads SGHKS; CDR2 reads YYEKEE (reference sequence). This CDR3 is built from 14 residues. CDR3 bases: TGTGCCAGCAGTCGGGACGGTAGCTCCTACGAGCAGTACTTC. Translated: CASSRDGSSYEQYF.

V gene TRBV7-2 combines with J gene TRBJ1-5, with 8 bases that match TRBD1. Germline CDR1 SGHTA, CDR2 FQGNSA. V was pared by 5 bases and J by 5 bases, with 11 bases of the junction left unmatched. The CDR3 spans 16 residues. This CDR3 is CASSRADRGSHQPQHF. The DNA for the CDR3 is TGTGCCAGCAGCCGGGCAGACAGGGGATCTCATCAGCCCCAGCATTTT.

This clonotype has a count of ten or more. The chain recombines TRBV9 with TRBJ2-5; D call uncertain. Trimming removed 3 bases from V and 5 bases from J, with 14 bases in between. The CDR3 consists of 14 residues. The germline CDR1 and CDR2 sequences are SGDLS and YYNGEE. CDR3 region: CASSAWEKGETQYF. The CDR3 coding sequence is TGTGCCAGCAGCGCCTGGGAAAAGGGTGAGACCCAGTACTTC.

V usage is TRBV19 and J usage is TRBJ1-1; unclear D gene. Germline CDR1 is LNHDA and CDR2 is SQIVND (reference sequence). The CDR3 runs to 14 residues. Trimming took off 3 bases at V and 1 base at J, with 9 bases between the two ends. CDR3 coding DNA: TGTGCCAGTAGTATGTCCCGGCCGAACACTGAAGCTTTCTTT. Translation gives CASSMSRPNTEAFF.

CDR3 loop: CSVTGAGSTDTQYF. As DNA, the CDR3 is TGCAGCGTCACAGGGGCGGGGAGCACAGATACGCAGTATTTT. The V and J genes are TRBV29-1 and TRBJ2-3, with D possibly matching TRBD1 (7 bases). V was shortened by 6 bases and J by 0 bases, with 13 bases between the two germline ends. Germline V gene data show CDR1 as SQVTM and CDR2 as ANQGSEA. The CDR3 extends over 14 amino acids.

This clonotype was seen repeatedly, ten times or more. This chain uses TRBV7-6 with TRBJ1-2; D might be TRBD1 (6 bases). Germline CDR1 and CDR2: SGHVS and FNYEAQ. The V gene lost 5 bases and the J gene lost 6 bases, with 16 bases spanning the gap. CDR3 length equals 14 residues. The CDR3 is CASSPDAGENGYTF. The DNA for the CDR3 is TGTGCCAGCAGCCCCGACGCAGGGGAGAATGGCTACACCTTC. Supplemented by reference TRBV7-6 and TRBJ1-2, the full variable domain reads GAGVSQSPRYKVTKRGQDVALRCDPISGHVSLYWYRQALGQGPEFLTYFNYEAQQDKSGLPNDRFSAERPEGSISTLTIQRTEQRDSAMYRCASSPDAGENGYTFGSGTRLTVV.